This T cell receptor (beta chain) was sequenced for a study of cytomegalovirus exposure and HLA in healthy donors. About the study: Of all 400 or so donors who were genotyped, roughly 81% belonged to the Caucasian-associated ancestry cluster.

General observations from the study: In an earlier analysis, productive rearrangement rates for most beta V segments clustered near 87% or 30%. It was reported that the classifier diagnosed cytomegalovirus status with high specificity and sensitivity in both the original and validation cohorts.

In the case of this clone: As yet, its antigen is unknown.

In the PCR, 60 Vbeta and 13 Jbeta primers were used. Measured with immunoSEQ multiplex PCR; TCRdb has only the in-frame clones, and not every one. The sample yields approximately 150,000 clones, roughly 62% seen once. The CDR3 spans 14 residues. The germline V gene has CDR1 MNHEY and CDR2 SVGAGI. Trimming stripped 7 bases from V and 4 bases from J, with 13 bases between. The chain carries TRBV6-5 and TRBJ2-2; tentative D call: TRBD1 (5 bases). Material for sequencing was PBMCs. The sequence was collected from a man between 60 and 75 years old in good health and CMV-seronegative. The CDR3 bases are TGTGCCAGCAAACTGACAGTTATCACCGGGGAGCTGTTTTTT. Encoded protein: CASKLTVITGELFF.